The clone carrying this T cell receptor beta chain was seen repeatedly, ten times or more. Its antigen is currently unknown. This sample was taken from a study of prognosis after radiotherapy for stage I lung cancer. Study background: Concurrently with stereotactic body radiotherapy, no other therapy was received by any patient. Several developed distant metastases after radiotherapy (median about 7 months), and approximately 16 had no significant progression.

The authors amplified TCR beta CDR3 from genomic DNA using two-round multiplex PCR. Primers specific to each TRBV and TRBJ gene were used in first-round PCR. TCRdb called the multiplex PCR reads again in MiXCR, with one record for every CDR3 protein. The sample includes more than 15,000 distinct CDR3 sequences, about 18% seen only once; the top ten take over 30%. The germline gives CDR1 MGHRA, CDR2 YSYEKL. V lost 1 base, J lost 8 bases, and 16 bases lay in between. The CDR3 totals 15 residues. Overall study results and limits: The question of whether the expanded TCR clones were tumor-specific was not determined.

The sequencing here drew on PBMCs, taken before or after stereotactic body radiation therapy (not recorded which). This clonotype was obtained from a donor over 45 with non-small cell lung cancer. The J gene is TRBJ2-3, the V gene TRBV4-1; D possibly corresponds to TRBD2 (5 bases). CDR3 DNA: TGCGCCAGCAGCCAAGTAGGAGGCGTCGGGGTTACGCAGTATTTT. It is translated as CASSQVGGVGVTQYF.